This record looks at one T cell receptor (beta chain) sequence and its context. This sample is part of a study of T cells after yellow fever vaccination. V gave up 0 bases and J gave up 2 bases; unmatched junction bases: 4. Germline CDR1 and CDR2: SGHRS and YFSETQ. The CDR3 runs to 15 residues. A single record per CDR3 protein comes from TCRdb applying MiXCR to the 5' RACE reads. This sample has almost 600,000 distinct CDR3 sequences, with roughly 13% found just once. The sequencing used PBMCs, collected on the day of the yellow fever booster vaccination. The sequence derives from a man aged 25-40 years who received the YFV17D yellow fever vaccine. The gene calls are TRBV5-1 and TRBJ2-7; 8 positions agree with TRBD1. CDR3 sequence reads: CASSLGQGAPYEQYF. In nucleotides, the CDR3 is TGCGCCAGCAGCTTGGGGCAGGGGGCGCCCTACGAGCAGTACTTC.